Reported below is one T cell receptor (beta chain). What it recognizes is unknown. Some 30,000 T cell genomes, or about 190 ng DNA, went into the sorted-subset replicate PCRs. Under the authors' procedure: There were no quality scores in the junction-only immunoSEQ sequences, so filtering differed. The method was immunoSEQ multiplex PCR; TCRdb's version includes in-frame clones alone and lacks a portion of them. D and trimming were read from the DNA, whereas the V and J calls and clone size are those reported in that table. The table lists around 940,000 clones, approximately 80% of them singletons. The V and J ends lost 0 bases and 1 base respectively, with 10 bases between them. This CDR3 is 15 amino acids long. The sample belongs to a study of shared clonotypes between healthy human individuals. Study-level results: An anticipated effect of sequencing depth on clonotype sharing among donors was recognized. Four donors had about 5.1% of their naive CD4 clonotypes in common.

The specimen sequenced was memory CD4+ T cells sorted from blood. The subset is: CD45RA-negative fraction. V usage is TRBV5-3 and J usage is TRBJ2-5; TRBD1 might be the D (5 bases). TRBV5-3 is an open reading frame whose function is uncertain. The receptor's source is a man between 18 and 29 years old in good health. Here the CDR3 reads CARSLGGFGQETQYF. CDR3 DNA sequence: TGTGCCAGAAGCTTGGGGGGCTTTGGCCAAGAGACCCAGTACTTC.